Included here is one T cell receptor (beta chain) sequence, with context. TCRdb reprocessed the 5' RACE reads with MiXCR, giving one entry per CDR3 protein. Of under 300,000 distinct CDR3 sequences in the sample, around 7% were seen once. This sample is part of a study of T cells after yellow fever vaccination. Germline V lookup: CDR1 PRHDT, CDR2 FYEKMQ (reference sequence). The CDR3 loop spans 15 amino acids. V was trimmed by 5 bases and J by 2 bases, leaving 13 bases between them. The sequencing used CD4+ T cells sorted from PBMCs, collected 15 days after the yellow fever booster vaccination. This clonotype was sampled from a man aged 25-45 years who received the YFV17D yellow fever vaccine. The chain links TRBV13 to TRBJ2-1; D gene unclear. Written as DNA, the CDR3 is TGTGCCAGCAGCGTAAGGGCCATTACCTACAATGAGCAGTTCTTC. It translates to CASSVRAITYNEQFF.